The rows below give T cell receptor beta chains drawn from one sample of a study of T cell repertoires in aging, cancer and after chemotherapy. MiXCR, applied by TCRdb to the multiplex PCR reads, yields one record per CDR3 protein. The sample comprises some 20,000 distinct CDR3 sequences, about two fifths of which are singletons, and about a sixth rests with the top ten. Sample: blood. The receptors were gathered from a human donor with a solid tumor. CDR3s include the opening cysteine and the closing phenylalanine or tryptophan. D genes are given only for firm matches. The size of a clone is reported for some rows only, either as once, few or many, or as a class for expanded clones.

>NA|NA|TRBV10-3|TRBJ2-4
CAISPEGAENIQYF
TGTGCCATCAGCCCGGAGGGAGCCGAAAACATTCAGTACTTC
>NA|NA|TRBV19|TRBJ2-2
CASSGPGRKNTGELFF
TGTGCCAGTAGTGGCCCCGGACGGAAGAACACCGGGGAGCTGTTTTTT
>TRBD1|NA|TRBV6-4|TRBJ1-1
CASSSTGFASEAFF
TGTGCCAGCAGTTCGACAGGGTTTGCGTCTGAAGCTTTCTTT
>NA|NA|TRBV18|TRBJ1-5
CASSPGHLGNQPQHF
TGTGCCAGCTCACCGGGACACCTTGGCAATCAGCCCCAGCATTTT
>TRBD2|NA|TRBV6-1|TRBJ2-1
CASRPGTTLRRNEQFF
TGTGCCAGCAGACCCGGGACTACCCTGAGGAGGAATGAGCAGTTCTTC
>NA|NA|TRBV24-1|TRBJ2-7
CATSDPSTEQYF
TGTGCCACCAGTGATCCCTCCACCGAGCAGTACTTC
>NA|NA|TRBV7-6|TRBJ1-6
CASSYNPDGLSPLHF
TGTGCCAGCAGCTACAATCCGGACGGATTATCACCCCTCCACTTT
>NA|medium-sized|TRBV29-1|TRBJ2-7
CSVVGRVDEQYF
TGCAGCGTCGTCGGCAGGGTAGACGAGCAGTACTTC
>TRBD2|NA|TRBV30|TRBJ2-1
CAWSFRGGISYNEQFF
TGTGCCTGGAGCTTCCGCGGGGGGATATCCTACAATGAGCAGTTCTTC
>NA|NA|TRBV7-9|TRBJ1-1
CASESPGTEAFF
TGTGCCAGCGAAAGCCCGGGCACTGAAGCTTTCTTT
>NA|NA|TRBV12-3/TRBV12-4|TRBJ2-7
CASSAGLSSSYEQYF
TGTGCCAGCAGCGCAGGCCTGTCTAGCTCCTACGAGCAGTACTTC
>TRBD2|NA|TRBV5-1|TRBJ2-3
CASSPERGGTQYF
TGCGCCAGCAGCCCGGAGCGGGGAGGTACGCAGTATTTT
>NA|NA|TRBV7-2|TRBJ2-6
CASTPWAGTGANVLTF
TGTGCCAGCACCCCGTGGGCGGGGACTGGGGCCAACGTCCTGACTTTC
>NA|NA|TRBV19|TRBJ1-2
CASTLRGRVDGYTF
TGTGCCAGTACCCTTAGGGGTCGTGTTGATGGCTACACCTTC
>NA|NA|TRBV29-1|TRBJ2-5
CSAQRALQETQYF
TGCAGCGCCCAGCGGGCACTTCAAGAGACCCAGTACTTC
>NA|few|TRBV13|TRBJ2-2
CASRRKGSTGELFF
TGTGCCAGCAGGCGGAAGGGAAGTACCGGGGAGCTGTTTTTT
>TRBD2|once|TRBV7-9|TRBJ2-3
CASSPTSGGRPDTQYF
TGTGCCAGCAGCCCCACTAGCGGGGGGCGGCCAGATACGCAGTATTTT
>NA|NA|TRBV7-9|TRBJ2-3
CASGLGDTQYF
TGTGCCAGCGGCCTAGGGGATACGCAGTATTTC
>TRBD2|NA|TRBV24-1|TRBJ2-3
CATSDSAGVIDTQYF
TGTGCCACCAGTGATTCAGCGGGAGTTATAGATACGCAGTATTTT
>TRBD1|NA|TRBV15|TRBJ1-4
CATSRKLGQGEKLFF
TGTGCCACCAGCAGAAAATTGGGACAGGGAGAAAAACTGTTTTTT
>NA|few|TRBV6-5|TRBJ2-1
CASRRTPPSYNEQFF
TGTGCCAGCAGACGGACACCACCCTCCTACAATGAGCAGTTCTTC
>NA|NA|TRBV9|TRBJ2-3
CASSVASSYTDTQYF
TGTGCCAGCAGCGTAGCGTCGTCCTACACAGATACGCAGTATTTT
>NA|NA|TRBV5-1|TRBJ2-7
CASSAGTVSYEQYF
TGCGCCAGCAGCGCTGGGACGGTCTCCTACGAGCAGTACTTC
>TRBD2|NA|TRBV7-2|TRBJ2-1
CASSLAPAGGPNNEQFF
TGTGCCAGCAGCTTAGCGCCAGCGGGAGGGCCGAACAATGAGCAGTTCTTC
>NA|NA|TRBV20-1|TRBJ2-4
CSARDWRDELAKNIQYF
TGCAGTGCTAGAGATTGGCGTGACGAGCTAGCCAAAAACATTCAGTACTTC
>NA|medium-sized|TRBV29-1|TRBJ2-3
CSVEDQGDSTDTQYF
TGCAGCGTTGAAGATCAAGGGGATTCGACAGATACGCAGTATTTT
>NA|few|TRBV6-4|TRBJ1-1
CASSDTRAGTEAFF
TGTGCCAGCAGTGACACTCGGGCGGGCACTGAAGCTTTCTTT
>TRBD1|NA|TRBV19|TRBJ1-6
CATRQGLNNSPLHF
TGTGCCACGCGACAGGGTTTAAATAATTCACCCCTCCACTTT
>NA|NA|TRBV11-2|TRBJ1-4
CASSLGGEKLFF
TGTGCCAGCAGCTTAGGGGGGGAAAAACTGTTTTTT
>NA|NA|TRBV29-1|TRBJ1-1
CSVLILDPAKAFF
TGCAGCGTTCTAATATTAGATCCAGCGAAAGCTTTCTTT
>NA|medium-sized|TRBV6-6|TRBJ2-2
CASRSGGPELFF
TGTGCCAGCAGAAGCGGCGGGCCGGAGCTGTTTTTT